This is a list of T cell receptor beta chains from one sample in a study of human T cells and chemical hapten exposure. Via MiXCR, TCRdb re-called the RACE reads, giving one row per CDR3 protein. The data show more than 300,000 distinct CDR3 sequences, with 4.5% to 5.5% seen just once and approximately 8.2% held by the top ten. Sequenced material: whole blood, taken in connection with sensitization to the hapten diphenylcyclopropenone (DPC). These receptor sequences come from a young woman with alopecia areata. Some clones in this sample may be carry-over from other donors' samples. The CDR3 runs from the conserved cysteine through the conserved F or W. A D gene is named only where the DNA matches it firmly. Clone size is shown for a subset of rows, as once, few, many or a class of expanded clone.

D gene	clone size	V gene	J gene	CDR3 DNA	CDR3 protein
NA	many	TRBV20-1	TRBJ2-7	TGCAGTGCTAGAGATAATGAGGGGCACGAGCAGTACTTC	CSARDNEGHEQYF
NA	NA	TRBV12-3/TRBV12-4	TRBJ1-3	TGTGCCAGCAGTTTCCCCGGGGAAGGCCTTTCTGGAAACACCATATATTTT	CASSFPGEGLSGNTIYF
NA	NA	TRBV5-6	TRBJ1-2	TGTGCCAGCAGCTTGAGACCGAGATCCTATGGCTACACCTTC	CASSLRPRSYGYTF
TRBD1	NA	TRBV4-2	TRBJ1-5	TGTGCCAGCGGACCGGAGGACAGGGGGCTGGGGCAGCCCCAGCATTTT	CASGPEDRGLGQPQHF
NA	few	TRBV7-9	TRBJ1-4	TGTGCCAGCAGCTCCGAGGTTGGGGAAAAACTGTTTTTT	CASSSEVGEKLFF
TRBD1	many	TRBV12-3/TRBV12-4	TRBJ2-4	TGTGCCAGCAGTTTAAGGTCGACAGGGGATTCTTTAGCCAAAAACATTCAGTACTTC	CASSLRSTGDSLAKNIQYF
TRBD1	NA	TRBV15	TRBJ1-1	TGTGCCACCAGCTCTCAGGGGGGCCAAGCTTTCTTT	CATSSQGGQAFF
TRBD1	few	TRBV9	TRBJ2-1	TGTGCCAGCAGCCACACGAAATCCCTGCAGCTTCAACAGGGGTTGGAGATTGAGCAGTTCTTC	CASSHTKSLQLQQGLEIEQFF
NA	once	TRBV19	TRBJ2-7	TGTGCCAGCCGCCCGCCTACAGGTCGCTCCTACGAGCAGTACTTC	CASRPPTGRSYEQYF
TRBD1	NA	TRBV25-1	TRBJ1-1	TGTGCCAGCACCGAATGGGACAGTTTGAACACTGAAGCTTTCTTT	CASTEWDSLNTEAFF
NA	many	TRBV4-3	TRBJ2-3	TGCGCCAGCAGCCAAGATATTACCCCGGGGGCTAGCACAGATACGCAGTATTTT	CASSQDITPGASTDTQYF
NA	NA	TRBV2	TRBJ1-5	TGTGCCAGCAGGCAATCGATCAGGGGCAATCAGCCCCAGCATTTT	CASRQSIRGNQPQHF
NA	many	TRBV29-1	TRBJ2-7	TGCAGCGTTGGGAAAGGGGTCGAGCAGTACTTC	CSVGKGVEQYF
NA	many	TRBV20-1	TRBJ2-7	TGCAGTGCTGCAGGGTCGACCTACGAGCAGTACTTC	CSAAGSTYEQYF
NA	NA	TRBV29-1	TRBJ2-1	TGCAGCGTATTGCAGGGGATTGAGCAGTTCTTC	CSVLQGIEQFF
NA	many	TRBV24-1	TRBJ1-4	TGTGCCACCAGCCAGAGGGGTGAAAAACTGTTTTTT	CATSQRGEKLFF